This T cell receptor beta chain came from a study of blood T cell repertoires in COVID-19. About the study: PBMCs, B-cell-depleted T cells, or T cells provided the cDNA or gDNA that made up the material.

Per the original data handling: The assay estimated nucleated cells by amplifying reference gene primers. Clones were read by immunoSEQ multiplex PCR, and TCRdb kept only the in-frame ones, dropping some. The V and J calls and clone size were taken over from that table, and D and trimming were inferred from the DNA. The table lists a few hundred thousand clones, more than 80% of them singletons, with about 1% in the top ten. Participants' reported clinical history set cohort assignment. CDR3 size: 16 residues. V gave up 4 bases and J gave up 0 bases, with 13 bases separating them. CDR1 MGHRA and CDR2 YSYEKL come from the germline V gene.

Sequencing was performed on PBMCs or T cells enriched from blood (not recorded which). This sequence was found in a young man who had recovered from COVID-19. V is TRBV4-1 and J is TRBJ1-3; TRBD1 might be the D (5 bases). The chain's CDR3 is CASSPGAGRSGNTIYF. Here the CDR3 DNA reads TGCGCCAGCAGCCCAGGAGCGGGGCGCTCTGGAAACACCATATATTTT.